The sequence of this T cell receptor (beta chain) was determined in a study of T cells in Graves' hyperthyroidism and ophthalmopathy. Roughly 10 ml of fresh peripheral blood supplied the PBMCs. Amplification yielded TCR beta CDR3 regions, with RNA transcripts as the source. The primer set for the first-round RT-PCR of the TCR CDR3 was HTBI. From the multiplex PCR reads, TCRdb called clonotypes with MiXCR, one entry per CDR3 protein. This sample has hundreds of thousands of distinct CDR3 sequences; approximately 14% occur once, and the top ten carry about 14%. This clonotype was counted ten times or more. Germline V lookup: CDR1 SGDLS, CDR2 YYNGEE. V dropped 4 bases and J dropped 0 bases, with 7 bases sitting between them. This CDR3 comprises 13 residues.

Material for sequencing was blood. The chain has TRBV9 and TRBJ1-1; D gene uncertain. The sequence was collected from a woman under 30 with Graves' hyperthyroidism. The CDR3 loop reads CASSKRLNTEAFF. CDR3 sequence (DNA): TGTGCCAGCAGCAAACGACTGAACACTGAAGCTTTCTTT.